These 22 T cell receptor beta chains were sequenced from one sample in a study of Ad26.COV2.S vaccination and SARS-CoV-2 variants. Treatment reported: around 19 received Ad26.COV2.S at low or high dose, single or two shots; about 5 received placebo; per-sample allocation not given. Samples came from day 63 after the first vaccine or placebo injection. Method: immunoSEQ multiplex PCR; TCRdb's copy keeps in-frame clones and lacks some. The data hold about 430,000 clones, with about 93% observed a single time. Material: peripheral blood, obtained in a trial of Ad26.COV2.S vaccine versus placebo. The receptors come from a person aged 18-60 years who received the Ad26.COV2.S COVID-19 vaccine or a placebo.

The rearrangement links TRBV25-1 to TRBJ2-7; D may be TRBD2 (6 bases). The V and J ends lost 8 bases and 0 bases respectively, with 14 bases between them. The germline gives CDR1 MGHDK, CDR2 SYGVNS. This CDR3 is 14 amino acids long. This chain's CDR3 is CASAPWDFSYEQYF. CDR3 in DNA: TGTGCCAGCGCACCCTGGGACTTCTCCTACGAGCAGTACTTC.

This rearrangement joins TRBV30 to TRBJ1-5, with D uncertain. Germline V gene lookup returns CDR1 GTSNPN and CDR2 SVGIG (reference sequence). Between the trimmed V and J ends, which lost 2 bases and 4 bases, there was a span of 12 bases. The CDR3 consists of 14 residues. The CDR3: CAWSPGPRNQPQHF. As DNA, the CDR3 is TGTGCCTGGAGTCCAGGACCCCGGAATCAGCCCCAGCATTTT. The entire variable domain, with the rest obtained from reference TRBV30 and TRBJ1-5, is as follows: SQTIHQWPATLVQPVGSPLSLECTVEGTSNPNLYWYRQAAGRGLQLLFYSVGIGQISSEVPQNLSASRPQDRQFILSSKKLLLSDSGFYLCAWSPGPRNQPQHFGDGTRLSIL.

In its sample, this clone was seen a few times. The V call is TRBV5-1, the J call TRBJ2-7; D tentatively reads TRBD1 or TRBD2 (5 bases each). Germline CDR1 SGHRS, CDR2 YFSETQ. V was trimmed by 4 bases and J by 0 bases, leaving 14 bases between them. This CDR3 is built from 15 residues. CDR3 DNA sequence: TGCGCCAGCAGCGTAGCGACAGCGTCCTCCTACGAGCAGTACTTC. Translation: CASSVATASSYEQYF.

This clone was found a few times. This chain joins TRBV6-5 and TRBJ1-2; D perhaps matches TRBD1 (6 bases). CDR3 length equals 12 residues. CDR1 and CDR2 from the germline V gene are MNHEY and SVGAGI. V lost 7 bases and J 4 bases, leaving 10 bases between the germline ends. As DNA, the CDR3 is TGTGCCAGCAACGGCAGGGGCTATGGCTACACCTTC. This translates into CASNGRGYGYTF.

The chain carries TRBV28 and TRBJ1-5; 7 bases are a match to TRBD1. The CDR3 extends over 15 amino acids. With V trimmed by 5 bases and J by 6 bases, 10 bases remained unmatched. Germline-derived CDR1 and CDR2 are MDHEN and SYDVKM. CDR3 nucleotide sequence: TGTGCCAGCAGTCGGGACAGTGGAATGGGTCAGCCCCAGCATTTT. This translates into CASSRDSGMGQPQHF.

The CDR3 is CASSRFGGTSYEQYF. CDR3 nucleotide sequence: TGTGCCAGTAGTCGTTTTGGAGGGACCAGTTACGAGCAGTACTTC. V is TRBV19 and J is TRBJ2-7, with TRBD2 as a possible D gene (6 bases). Germline loops: CDR1 LNHDA, CDR2 SQIVND (reference sequence). The CDR3 is 15 residues long. Trimming stripped 5 bases from V and 4 bases from J, with 18 bases between.

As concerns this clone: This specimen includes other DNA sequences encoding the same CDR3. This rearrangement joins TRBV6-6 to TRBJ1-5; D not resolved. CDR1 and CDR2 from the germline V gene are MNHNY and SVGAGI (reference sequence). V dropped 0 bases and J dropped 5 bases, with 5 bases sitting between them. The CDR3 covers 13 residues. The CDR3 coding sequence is TGTGCCAGCAGTTACTCGACGGATCAGCCCCAGCATTTT. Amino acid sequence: CASSYSTDQPQHF.

CDR3 nucleotide sequence: TGTGCCAGCAGCTTGGTTGCTAGCGGGAAACATCTGGGCGAGCAGTACTTC. Translating gives CASSLVASGKHLGEQYF. The rearrangement uses TRBV5-5 and TRBJ2-7; 9 bases align to TRBD2. Trimming took 0 bases from V and 6 from J; bases not matched to a gene: 13. CDR3 length: 17 amino acids. Germline assignment: CDR1 SGHKS and CDR2 YYEKEE (reference sequence).

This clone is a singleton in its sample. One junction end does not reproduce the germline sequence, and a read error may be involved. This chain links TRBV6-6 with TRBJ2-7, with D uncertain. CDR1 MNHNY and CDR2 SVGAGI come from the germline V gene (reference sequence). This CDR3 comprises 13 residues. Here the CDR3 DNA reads TGTGCCAGCAGTTTACCCCTCTCCCACGAGCAGTACTTC. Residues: CASSLPLSHEQYF.

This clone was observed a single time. The CDR3 nucleotides are TGTGCCAGCACAAAGGGACTAGCCCACGAGCAGTACTTC. It encodes CASTKGLAHEQYF. The V call is TRBV28, the J call TRBJ2-7; 9 bases fit TRBD2. CDR3 length: 13 amino acids. Per the germline V gene, CDR1 is MDHEN and CDR2 is SYDVKM. J was trimmed by 5 bases and V by 7 bases; bases with no gene match: 6.

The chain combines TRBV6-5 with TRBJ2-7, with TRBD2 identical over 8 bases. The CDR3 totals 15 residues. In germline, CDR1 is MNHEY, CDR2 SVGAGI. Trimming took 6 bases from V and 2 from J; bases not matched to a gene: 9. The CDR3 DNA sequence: TGTGCCAGCAGCTTCGGACTAGCCCGAGCCTACGAGCAGTACTTC. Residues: CASSFGLARAYEQYF.

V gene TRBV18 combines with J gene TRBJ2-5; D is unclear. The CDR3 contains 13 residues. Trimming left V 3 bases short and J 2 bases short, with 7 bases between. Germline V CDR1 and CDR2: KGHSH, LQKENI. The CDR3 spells CASSPGRQETQYF. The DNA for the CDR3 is TGTGCCAGCTCACCCGGAAGGCAAGAGACCCAGTACTTC. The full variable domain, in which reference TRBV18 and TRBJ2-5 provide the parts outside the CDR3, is NAGVMQNPRHLVRRRGQEARLRCSPMKGHSHVYWYRQLPEEGLKFMVYLQKENIIDESGMPKERFSAEFPKEGPSILRIQQVVRGDSAAYFCASSPGRQETQYFGPGTRLLVL.

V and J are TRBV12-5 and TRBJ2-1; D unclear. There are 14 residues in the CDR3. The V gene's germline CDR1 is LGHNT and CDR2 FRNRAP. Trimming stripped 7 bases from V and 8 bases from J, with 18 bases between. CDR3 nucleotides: TGTGCTAGTGTTAACTCGGAAGTAGTTCATGAGCAGTTCTTC. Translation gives CASVNSEVVHEQFF.

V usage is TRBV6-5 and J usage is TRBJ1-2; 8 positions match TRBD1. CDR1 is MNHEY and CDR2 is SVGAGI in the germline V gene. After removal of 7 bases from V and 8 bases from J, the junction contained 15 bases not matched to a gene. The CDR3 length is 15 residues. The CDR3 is CASNSPGQGASGYTF. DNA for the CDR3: TGTGCCAGCAACTCCCCCGGCCAGGGGGCGTCAGGCTACACCTTC.

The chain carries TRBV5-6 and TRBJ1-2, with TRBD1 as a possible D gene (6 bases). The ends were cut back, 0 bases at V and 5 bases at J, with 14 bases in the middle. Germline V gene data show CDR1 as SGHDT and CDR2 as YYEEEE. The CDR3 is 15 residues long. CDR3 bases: TGTGCCAGCAGCTTGGCCCGGCGGACAGTATATGGCTACACCTTC. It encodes CASSLARRTVYGYTF.

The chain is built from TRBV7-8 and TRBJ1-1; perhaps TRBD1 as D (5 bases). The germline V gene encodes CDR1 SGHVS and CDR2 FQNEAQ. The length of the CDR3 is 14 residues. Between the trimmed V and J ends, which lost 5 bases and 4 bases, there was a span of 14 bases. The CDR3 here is CASSPGQGSTEAFF. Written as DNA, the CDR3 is TGTGCCAGCAGCCCGGGGCAGGGTTCCACTGAAGCTTTCTTT.

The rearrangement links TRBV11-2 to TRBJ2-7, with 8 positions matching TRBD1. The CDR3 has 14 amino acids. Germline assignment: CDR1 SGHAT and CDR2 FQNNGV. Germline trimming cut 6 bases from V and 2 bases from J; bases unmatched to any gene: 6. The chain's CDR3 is CASRTGTGPYEQYF. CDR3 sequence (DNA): TGTGCCAGCAGAACCGGGACAGGACCCTACGAGCAGTACTTC.

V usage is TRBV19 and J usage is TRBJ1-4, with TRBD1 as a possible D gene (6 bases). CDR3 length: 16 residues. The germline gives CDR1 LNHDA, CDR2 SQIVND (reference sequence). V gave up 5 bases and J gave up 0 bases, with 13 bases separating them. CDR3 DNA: TGTGCCAGTAGTCCCCCCGCAGGGGCAACTAATGAAAAACTGTTTTTT. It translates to CASSPPAGATNEKLFF.

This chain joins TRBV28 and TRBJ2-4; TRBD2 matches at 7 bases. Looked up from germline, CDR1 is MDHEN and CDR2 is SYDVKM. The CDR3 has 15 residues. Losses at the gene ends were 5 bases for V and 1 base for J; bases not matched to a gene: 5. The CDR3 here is CASSVRGVAKNIQYF. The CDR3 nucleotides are TGTGCCAGCAGTGTCCGGGGGGTGGCCAAAAACATTCAGTACTTC.

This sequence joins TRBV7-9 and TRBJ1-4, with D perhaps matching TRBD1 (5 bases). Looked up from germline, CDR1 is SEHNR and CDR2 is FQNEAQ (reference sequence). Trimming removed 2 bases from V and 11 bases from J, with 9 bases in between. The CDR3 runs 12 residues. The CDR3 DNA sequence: TGTGCCAGCAGCTTACAGGGTGAGAAACTGTTTTTT. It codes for CASSLQGEKLFF. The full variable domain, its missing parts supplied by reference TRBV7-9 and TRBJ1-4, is DTGVSQNPRHKITKRGQNVTFRCDPISEHNRLYWYRQTLGQGPEFLTYFQNEAQLEKSRLLSDRFSAERPKGSFSTLEIQRTEQGDSAMYLCASSLQGEKLFFGSGTQLSVL.

The CDR3: CASSLGLIYNEQFF. In DNA, the CDR3 is TGCGCCAGCAGCCTCGGACTCATTTACAATGAGCAGTTCTTC. This chain links TRBV5-1 with TRBJ2-1; the D gene is possibly TRBD2 (5 bases). The CDR3 length is 14 residues. Germline CDR1 is SGHRS and CDR2 is YFSETQ. V gave up 4 bases and J gave up 4 bases, with 12 bases separating them.

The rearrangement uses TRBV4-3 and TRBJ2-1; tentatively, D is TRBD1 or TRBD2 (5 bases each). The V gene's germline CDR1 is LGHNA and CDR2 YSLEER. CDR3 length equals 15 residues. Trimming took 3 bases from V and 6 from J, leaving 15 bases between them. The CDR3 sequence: CASSHLPGTSNEQFF. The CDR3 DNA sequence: TGCGCCAGCAGCCACTTACCCGGGACCTCCAATGAGCAGTTCTTC.